There are a few counts of the clone carrying this T cell receptor (beta chain). This CDR3 region has 15 residues. Germline CDR1 MNHEY, CDR2 SVGAGI. V was pared by 1 base and J by 1 base, with 10 bases between. TCRdb reprocessed the 5' RACE reads with MiXCR, giving one entry per CDR3 protein. The sample records 650,000 to 750,000 distinct CDR3 sequences, around 20% being singletons. The entry originates in a study of identical twins. These data also formed part of another study, on T cells expressing NK-cell markers.

This TCR was sampled from a woman aged 18-35 years in good health. The V call is TRBV6-5, the J call TRBJ1-1; D perhaps matches TRBD1 (5 bases). Sequencing used PBMCs. The CDR3 sequence: CASSYYGTGNTEAFF. In DNA form, the CDR3 reads TGTGCCAGCAGTTACTACGGGACGGGGAACACTGAAGCTTTCTTT.